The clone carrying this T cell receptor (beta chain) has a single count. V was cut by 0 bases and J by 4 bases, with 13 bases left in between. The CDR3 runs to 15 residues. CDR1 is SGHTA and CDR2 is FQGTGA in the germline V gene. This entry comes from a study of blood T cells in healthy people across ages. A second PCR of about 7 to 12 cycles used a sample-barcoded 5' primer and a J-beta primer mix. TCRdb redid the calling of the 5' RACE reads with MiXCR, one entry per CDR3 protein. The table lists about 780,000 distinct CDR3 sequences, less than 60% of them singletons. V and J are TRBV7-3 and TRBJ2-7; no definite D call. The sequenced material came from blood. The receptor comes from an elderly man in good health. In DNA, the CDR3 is TGTGCCAGCAGCTTAACGCCAGCGCAGCCGTACGAGCAGTACTTC. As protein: CASSLTPAQPYEQYF. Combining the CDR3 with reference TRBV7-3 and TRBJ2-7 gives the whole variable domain GAGVSQTPSNKVTEKGKYVELRCDPISGHTALYWYRQSLGQGPEFLIYFQGTGAADDSGLPNDRFFAVRPEGSVSTLKIQRTERGDSAVYLCASSLTPAQPYEQYFGPGTRLTVT.